Shown below are 22 T cell receptor beta chains from a single sample sequenced in a study of graft-versus-host responses after intestinal transplantation. The data were produced by immunoSEQ multiplex PCR, yet TCRdb's version contains in-frame clones alone and is incomplete. The sample records 17,000 or so clones, about 89% being singletons. The sample was bone marrow, taken approximately 120 days after transplant. These receptors were collected from a human patient who received an intestinal transplant, so some T cells may come from the graft donor.

The J gene is TRBJ2-1, the V gene TRBV9, with D hard to call. The germline gives CDR1 SGDLS, CDR2 YYNGEE. Trimming took off 3 bases at V and 0 bases at J, with 22 bases between the two ends. This CDR3 is built from 19 residues. The chain's CDR3 is CASSEPPTSDTSSYNEQFF. The CDR3 region has the DNA TGTGCCAGCAGCGAGCCCCCCACCTCCGACACGAGCTCCTACAATGAGCAGTTCTTC.

The rearrangement links TRBV27 to TRBJ2-1; 7 bases line up with TRBD2. The germline CDR1 and CDR2 sequences are MNHEY and SMNVEV (reference sequence). This CDR3 has 15 residues. The V gene end was trimmed by 8 bases and the J gene end by 6 bases; junction bases not matched to a gene: 13. In nucleotides, the CDR3 is TGTGCCAGCGGACATCTAACTAGCGCATCCAATGAGCAGTTCTTC. Residues: CASGHLTSASNEQFF.

Here the CDR3 DNA reads TGTGCCAGCTATGGGACAGGGAAGGAAAATGAGCAGTTCTTC. It yields the protein CASYGTGKENEQFF. The genes are TRBV25-1 and TRBJ2-1; 9 nucleotides align to TRBD1. CDR1 is MGHDK and CDR2 is SYGVNS in the germline V gene. Losses at the gene ends were 8 bases for V and 7 bases for J; bases not matched to a gene: 9. CDR3 length: 14 amino acids. The variable domain in full, with the rest retrieved from reference TRBV25-1 and TRBJ2-1, is EADIYQTPRYLVIGTGKKITLECSQTMGHDKMYWYQQDPGMELHLIHYSYGVNSTEKGDLSSESTVSRIRTEHFPLTLESARPSHTSQYLCASYGTGKENEQFFGPGTRLTVL.

The chain joins TRBV5-1 to TRBJ1-1; 7 bases line up with TRBD1. Trimming removed 0 bases from V and 8 bases from J; junction bases left unmatched: 4. This CDR3 has 13 residues. Germline CDR1 and CDR2: SGHRS and YFSETQ. CDR3 loop: CASSLEQGLEAFF. The CDR3 coding sequence is TGCGCCAGCAGCTTGGAACAGGGGCTGGAAGCTTTCTTT.

This chain joins TRBV7-9 and TRBJ2-7; tentatively, D is TRBD2 (6 bases). Trimming shortened V by 4 bases and J by 0 bases, and 19 bases separated the two germline ends. The CDR3 has 17 residues. Germline V CDR1 and CDR2: SEHNR, FQNEAQ (reference sequence). The CDR3 is CASSSPEGGDSSYEQYF. The CDR3 region has the DNA TGTGCCAGCAGCTCCCCGGAGGGAGGCGACAGCTCCTACGAGCAGTACTTC.

This sequence joins TRBV11-2 and TRBJ2-7, with D perhaps TRBD1 (6 bases). There are 13 residues in the CDR3. CDR1 is SGHAT, CDR2 FQNNGV, per germline. Trimming took off 5 bases at V and 6 bases at J, with 14 bases between the two ends. The DNA of the CDR3 is TGTGCCAGCAGCCCCAACCGAGGGGGCGAGCAGTACTTC. Translating it yields CASSPNRGGEQYF. Complete variable domain (other parts from reference TRBV11-2 and TRBJ2-7): EAGVAQSPRYKIIEKRQSVAFWCNPISGHATLYWYQQILGQGPKLLIQFQNNGVVDDSQLPKDRFSAERLKGVDSTLKIQPAKLEDSAVYLCASSPNRGGEQYFGPGTRLTVT.

The V call is TRBV19, the J call TRBJ2-7, with TRBD1 identical over 9 bases. The CDR3 runs 13 residues. Germline assignment: CDR1 LNHDA and CDR2 SQIVND (reference sequence). Losses at the gene ends were 8 bases for V and 3 bases for J; bases not matched to a gene: 5. The CDR3: CASEPGQGYEQYF. The CDR3 bases are TGTGCCAGTGAACCGGGACAGGGCTACGAGCAGTACTTC.

The chain employs TRBV6-5 and TRBJ2-1; D is possibly TRBD2 (5 bases). The V end was cut by 5 bases, the J end by 10 bases, with 12 bases between. This CDR3 comprises 12 residues. The germline V gene has CDR1 MNHEY and CDR2 SVGAGI. The CDR3 coding sequence is TGTGCCAGCAGTGAAGCTTGGGAGGAGCAGTTCTTC. This codes for CASSEAWEEQFF.

The rearrangement uses TRBV5-4 and TRBJ2-1, with D perhaps assigned TRBD1 or TRBD2 (7 bases each). V lost 2 bases to trimming and J lost 6 bases, with 21 bases between them. Germline assignment: CDR1 SGHNT and CDR2 YYREEE (reference sequence). This CDR3 has 17 amino acids. The CDR3 reads CASSFALTGTTTNEQFF. As DNA, the CDR3 is TGTGCCAGCAGCTTTGCATTGACAGGGACTACAACCAATGAGCAGTTCTTC.

The CDR3 region is CAWSDAAGVVYEQYF. In DNA form, the CDR3 reads TGTGCCTGGAGTGATGCGGCGGGAGTCGTCTACGAGCAGTACTTC. This chain connects TRBV30 to TRBJ2-7; TRBD2 matches at 7 bases. Germline loops: CDR1 GTSNPN, CDR2 SVGIG (reference sequence). The J segment lost 3 bases and the V segment lost 1 base, leaving 9 bases of the junction unmatched. The CDR3 contains 15 residues.

This rearrangement joins TRBV19 to TRBJ2-1, with TRBD1 as a possible D gene (8 bases). Germline CDR1 reads LNHDA; CDR2 reads SQIVND (reference sequence). Between the trimmed V and J ends, which lost 5 bases and 6 bases, there was a span of 20 bases. The CDR3 is 16 residues long. The CDR3, as DNA: TGTGCCAGTAGTCCAGGGGGCGGCGGGAGCCTCAATGAGCAGTTCTTC. Protein: CASSPGGGGSLNEQFF.

The J gene is TRBJ1-2, the V gene TRBV4-2, with D perhaps TRBD1 (5 bases). The CDR3 is 16 residues long. Trimming took off 0 bases at V and 4 bases at J, with 15 bases between the two ends. Germline V gene sequence: CDR1 LGHNA, CDR2 YNFKEQ. Written as DNA, the CDR3 is TGTGCCAGCAGCCAAGATCTTGAGGGGCCGTCCTATGGCTACACCTTC. Protein: CASSQDLEGPSYGYTF.

The chain joins TRBV28 to TRBJ2-5; maybe TRBD2 (6 bases). The ends were cut back, 1 base at V and 2 bases at J, with 17 bases in the middle. The germline V gene has CDR1 MDHEN and CDR2 SYDVKM. The CDR3 is 17 amino acids. The CDR3 sequence: CASSLFVAATSQETQYF. The CDR3 coding sequence is TGTGCCAGCAGTTTATTTGTAGCGGCTACGTCTCAAGAGACCCAGTACTTC.

This sequence joins TRBV5-6 and TRBJ2-7; D unclear. Between the trimmed V and J ends, which lost 4 bases and 4 bases, there was a span of 6 bases. This CDR3 comprises 11 residues. Germline CDR1 is SGHDT and CDR2 is YYEEEE. In nucleotides, the CDR3 is TGTGCCAGCAGCGTCAATTACGAGCAGTACTTC. This codes for CASSVNYEQYF.

This rearrangement joins TRBV27 to TRBJ2-1; D is unclear. The germline V gene has CDR1 MNHEY and CDR2 SMNVEV (reference sequence). This CDR3 spans 13 amino acids. The V end lost 3 bases, the J end lost 7 bases, and 10 bases lay between the germline ends. The CDR3 sequence is CASSFQPENEQFF. The CDR3 nucleotides read TGTGCCAGCAGTTTCCAACCAGAAAATGAGCAGTTCTTC.

The table lists this clone with a few counts. The chain recombines TRBV6-5 with TRBJ1-1, with 7 bases fitting TRBD1. The trim removed 0 bases at V and 5 bases at J, leaving 6 bases unmatched. Germline CDR1 reads MNHEY; CDR2 reads SVGAGI. The CDR3 covers 15 residues. CDR3 in amino acids: CASSYSRGLGTEAFF. As DNA, the CDR3 is TGTGCCAGCAGTTACTCGAGGGGGCTGGGAACTGAAGCTTTCTTT.

The chain is built from TRBV5-6 and TRBJ2-2; 7 bases agree with TRBD1. Germline CDR1 is SGHDT and CDR2 is YYEEEE. The CDR3 has 15 amino acids. The junction had 3 bases not matched to a gene; V was cut back by 2 bases and J by 2 bases. DNA for the CDR3: TGTGCCAGCAGCTTCCTAGGGGGCAACACCGGGGAGCTGTTTTTT. It specifies CASSFLGGNTGELFF.

This chain links TRBV5-6 with TRBJ2-1; 7 positions match TRBD2. The CDR3 covers 18 residues. CDR1 SGHDT and CDR2 YYEEEE come from the germline V gene. Trimming took 0 bases from V and 0 from J; bases not matched to a gene: 9. The CDR3 sequence is CASSLVLAVRSSYNEQFF. Here the CDR3 DNA reads TGTGCCAGCAGCTTGGTTCTAGCGGTTAGAAGCTCCTACAATGAGCAGTTCTTC.

This rearrangement joins TRBV10-2 to TRBJ1-1; a weak D match, TRBD1 (6 bases). V lost 10 bases, J lost 4 bases, and 19 bases lay in between. Germline V CDR1 and CDR2: WSHSY, SAAADI. The CDR3 sequence is 14 residues long. CDR3 in DNA: TGCGCCACCACGTCAAGGGGGGCGGGCACTGAAGCTTTCTTT. The encoded protein is CATTSRGAGTEAFF.

The chain links TRBV27 to TRBJ1-1; 9 bases line up with TRBD1. The CDR3 runs to 18 residues. Germline loops: CDR1 MNHEY, CDR2 SMNVEV (reference sequence). The V segment lost 2 bases and the J segment 4 bases; nucleotides outside the gene matches: 14. The CDR3 protein is CASSLVALPGQGSTEAFF. The CDR3, as DNA: TGTGCCAGCAGTTTAGTAGCCCTGCCAGGACAGGGGTCCACTGAAGCTTTCTTT.

The chain uses TRBV11-3 and TRBJ2-7, with 10 bases identical to TRBD2. The ends lost 4 bases at V and 2 bases at J; junction bases unmatched: 5. Germline loops: CDR1 SGHNT, CDR2 YENEEA. This CDR3 comprises 15 residues. CDR3 coding DNA: TGTGCCAGCAGCTCGGGACTAGCGTTTCCCTACGAGCAGTACTTC. Residues: CASSSGLAFPYEQYF.

V and J are TRBV9 and TRBJ2-3, with no clear D. The CDR3 has 15 amino acids. Germline assignment: CDR1 SGDLS and CDR2 YYNGEE. V was clipped by 0 bases and J by 0 bases, with 8 bases between them. CDR3: CASSVVPGSTDTQYF. The CDR3 region has the DNA TGTGCCAGCAGCGTAGTCCCAGGTAGCACAGATACGCAGTATTTT.